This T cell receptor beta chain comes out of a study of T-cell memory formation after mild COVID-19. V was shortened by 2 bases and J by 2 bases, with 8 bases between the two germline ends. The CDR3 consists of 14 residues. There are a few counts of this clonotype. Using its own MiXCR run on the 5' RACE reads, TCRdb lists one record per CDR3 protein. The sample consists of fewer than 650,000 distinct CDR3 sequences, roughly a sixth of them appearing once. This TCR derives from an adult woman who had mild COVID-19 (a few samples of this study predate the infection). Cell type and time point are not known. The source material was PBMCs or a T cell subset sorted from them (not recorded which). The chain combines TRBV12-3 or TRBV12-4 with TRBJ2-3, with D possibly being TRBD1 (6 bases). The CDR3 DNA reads TGTGCCAGCAGTTTAAGGGGGTACACAGATACGCAGTATTTT. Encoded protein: CASSLRGYTDTQYF.